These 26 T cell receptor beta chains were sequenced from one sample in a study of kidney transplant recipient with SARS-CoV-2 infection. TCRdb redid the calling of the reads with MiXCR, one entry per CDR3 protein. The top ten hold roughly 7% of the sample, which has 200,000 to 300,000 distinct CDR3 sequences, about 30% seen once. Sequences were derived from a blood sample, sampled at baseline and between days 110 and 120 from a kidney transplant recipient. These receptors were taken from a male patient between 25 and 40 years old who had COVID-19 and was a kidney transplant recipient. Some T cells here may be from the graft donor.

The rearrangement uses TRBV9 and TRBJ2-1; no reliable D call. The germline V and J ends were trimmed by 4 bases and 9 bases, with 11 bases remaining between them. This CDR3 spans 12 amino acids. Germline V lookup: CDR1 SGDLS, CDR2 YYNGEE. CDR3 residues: CASSRNTGEQFF. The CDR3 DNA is TGTGCCAGCAGCCGCAACACCGGTGAGCAGTTCTTC.

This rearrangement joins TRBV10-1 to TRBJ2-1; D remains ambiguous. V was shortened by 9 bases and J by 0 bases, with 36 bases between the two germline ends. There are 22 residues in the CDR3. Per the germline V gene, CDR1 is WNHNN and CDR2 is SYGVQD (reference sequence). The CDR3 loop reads CARCQPPPWVIVFNISYNEQFF. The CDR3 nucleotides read TGCGCCAGATGCCAACCACCTCCCTGGGTGATCGTCTTTAATATCTCCTACAATGAGCAGTTCTTC.

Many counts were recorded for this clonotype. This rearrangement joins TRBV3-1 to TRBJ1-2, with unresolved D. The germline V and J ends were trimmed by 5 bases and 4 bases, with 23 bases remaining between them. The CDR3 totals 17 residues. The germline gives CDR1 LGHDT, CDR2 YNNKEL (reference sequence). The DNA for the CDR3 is TGTGCCAGCAGCTTATCTGACACCCTTCGAAAGACCTATGGCTACACCTTC. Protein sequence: CASSLSDTLRKTYGYTF.

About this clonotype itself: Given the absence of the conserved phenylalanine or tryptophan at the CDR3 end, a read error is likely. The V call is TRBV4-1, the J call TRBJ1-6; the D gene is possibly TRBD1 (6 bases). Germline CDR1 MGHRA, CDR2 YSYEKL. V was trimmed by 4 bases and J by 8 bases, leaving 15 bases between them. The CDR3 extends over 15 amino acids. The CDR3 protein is CASSPTWTEDSPLHL. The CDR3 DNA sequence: TGCGCCAGCAGCCCAACATGGACAGAGGATTCACCCCTCCACCTT.

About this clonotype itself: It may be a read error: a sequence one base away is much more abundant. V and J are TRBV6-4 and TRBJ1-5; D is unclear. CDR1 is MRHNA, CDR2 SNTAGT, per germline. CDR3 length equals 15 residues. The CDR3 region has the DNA TGTGCCATCAGTGACTCGCCGGGGAGCGGTCAGCCCCAGCATTTT. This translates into CAISDSPGSGQPQHF.

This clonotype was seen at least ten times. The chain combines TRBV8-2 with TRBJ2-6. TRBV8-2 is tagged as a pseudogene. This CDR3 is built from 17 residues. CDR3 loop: CGKMRRITQSRANVLTF. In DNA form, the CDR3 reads TGTGGCAAAATGCGTAGGATAACACAAAGTCGGGCCAACGTCCTGACTTTC.

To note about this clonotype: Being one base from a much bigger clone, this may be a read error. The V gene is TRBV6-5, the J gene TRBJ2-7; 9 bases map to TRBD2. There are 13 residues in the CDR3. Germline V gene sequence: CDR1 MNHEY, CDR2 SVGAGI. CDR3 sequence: CVSGLAGAIEQYF. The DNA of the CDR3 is TGTGTCAGCGGTTTAGCGGGAGCAATCGAGCAGTACTTC.

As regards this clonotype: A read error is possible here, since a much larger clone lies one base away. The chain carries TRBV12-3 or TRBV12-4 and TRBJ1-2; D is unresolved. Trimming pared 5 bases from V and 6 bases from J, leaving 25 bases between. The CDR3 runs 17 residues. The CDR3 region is CASSKYGSFRKTHGYTF. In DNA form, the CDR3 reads TGTGCCAGCAGTAAGTATGGCAGCTTCCGAAAGACCCATGGCTACACCTTC.

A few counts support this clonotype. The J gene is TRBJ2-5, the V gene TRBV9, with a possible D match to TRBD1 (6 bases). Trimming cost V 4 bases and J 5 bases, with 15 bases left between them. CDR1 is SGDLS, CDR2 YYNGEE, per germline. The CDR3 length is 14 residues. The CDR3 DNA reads TGTGCCAGCAGCCCCGGGACATCCGGGGAGACCCAGTACTTC. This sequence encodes CASSPGTSGETQYF.

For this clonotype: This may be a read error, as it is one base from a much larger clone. CDR3 sequence reads: CVSNGIVYHGKTYGYTF. In DNA form, the CDR3 reads TGTGTCAGCAACGGTATAGTATACCATGGAAAGACCTATGGCTACACCTTC. The V gene is TRBV7-9, the J gene TRBJ1-2, with D hard to call. The CDR3 extends over 17 amino acids. Germline V gene sequence: CDR1 SEHNR, CDR2 FQNEAQ (reference sequence).

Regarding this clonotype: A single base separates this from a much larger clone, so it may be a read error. CDR3 nucleotides: TGTGCCAGCGGCTTGGGGTCCAGGCCCTACGAGCAGTACTTC. This encodes CASGLGSRPYEQYF. The rearrangement uses TRBV5-6 and TRBJ2-7; D not certain. Germline-derived CDR1 and CDR2 are SGHDT and YYEEEE. CDR3 length: 14 amino acids.

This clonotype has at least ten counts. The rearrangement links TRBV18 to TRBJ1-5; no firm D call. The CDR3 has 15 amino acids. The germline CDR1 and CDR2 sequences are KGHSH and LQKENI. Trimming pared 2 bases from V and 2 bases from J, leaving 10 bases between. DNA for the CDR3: TGTGCCAGCTCACCAGAAGGTACGGGCAATCAGCCCCAGCATTTT. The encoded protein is CASSPEGTGNQPQHF.

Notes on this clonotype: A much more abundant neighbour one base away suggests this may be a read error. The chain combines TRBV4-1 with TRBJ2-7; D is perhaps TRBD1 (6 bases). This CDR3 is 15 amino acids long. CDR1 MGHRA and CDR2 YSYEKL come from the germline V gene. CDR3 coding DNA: TGCGCCAGCAGCCTACAGGGCGAGATCTCCTACGGGCAGTACTTC. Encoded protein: CASSLQGEISYGQYF.

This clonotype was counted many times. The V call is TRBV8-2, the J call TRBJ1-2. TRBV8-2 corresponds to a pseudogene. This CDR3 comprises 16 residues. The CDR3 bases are TGTGGCAGTGAGCCTGCTGATAGCCGAAAGACCTATGGCTACACCTTC. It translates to CGSEPADSRKTYGYTF.

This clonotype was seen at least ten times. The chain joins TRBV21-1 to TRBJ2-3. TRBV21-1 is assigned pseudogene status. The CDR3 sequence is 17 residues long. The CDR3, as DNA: TGTGCCAGCAGTTATCCGATAGCTACAGTCATGCAAGATACGCAGTATTTT. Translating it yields CASSYPIATVMQDTQYF.

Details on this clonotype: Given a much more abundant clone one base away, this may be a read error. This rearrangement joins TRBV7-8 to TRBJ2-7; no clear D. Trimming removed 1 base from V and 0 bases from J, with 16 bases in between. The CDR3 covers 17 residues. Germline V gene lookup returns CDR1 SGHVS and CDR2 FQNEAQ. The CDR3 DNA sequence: TGTGCCAGCAGCTTAGTAGGGCCAGCATCGATCTCCTACGAGCAGTACTTC. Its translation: CASSLVGPASISYEQYF.

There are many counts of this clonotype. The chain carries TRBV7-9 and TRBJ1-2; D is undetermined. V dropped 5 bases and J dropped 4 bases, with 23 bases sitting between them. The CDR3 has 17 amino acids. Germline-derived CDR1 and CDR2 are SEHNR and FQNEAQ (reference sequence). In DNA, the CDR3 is TGTGCCAGCAGCAACCATCGATACCATGGAAAGACCTATGGCTACACCTTC. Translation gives CASSNHRYHGKTYGYTF.

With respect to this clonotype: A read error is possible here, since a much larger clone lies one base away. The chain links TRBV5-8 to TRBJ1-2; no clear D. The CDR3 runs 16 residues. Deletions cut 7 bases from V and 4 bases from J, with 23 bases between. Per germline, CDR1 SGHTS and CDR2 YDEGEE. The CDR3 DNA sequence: TGTGCCAGCCCGTCCATTCATCCACGAAGGACCTATGGCTACACCTTC. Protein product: CASPSIHPRRTYGYTF.

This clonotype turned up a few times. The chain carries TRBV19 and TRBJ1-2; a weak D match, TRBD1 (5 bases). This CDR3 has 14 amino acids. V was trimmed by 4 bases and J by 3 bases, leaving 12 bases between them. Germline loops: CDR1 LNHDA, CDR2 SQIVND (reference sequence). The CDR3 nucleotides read TGTGCCAGTAGTAGCAGGGTCGGCGACTATGGCTACACCTTC. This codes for CASSSRVGDYGYTF. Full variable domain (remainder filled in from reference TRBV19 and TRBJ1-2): DGGITQSPKYLFRKEGQNVTLSCEQNLNHDAMYWYRQDPGQGLRLIYYSQIVNDFQKGDIAEGYSVSREKKESFPLTVTSAQKNPTAFYLCASSSRVGDYGYTFGSGTRLTVV.

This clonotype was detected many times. CDR3 amino acids: CASSPPPNTEAFF. Written as DNA, the CDR3 is TGTGCCAGCAGCCCCCCCCCCAACACTGAAGCTTTCTTT. The J gene is TRBJ1-1, the V gene TRBV11-2; D ambiguous. V was shortened by 5 bases and J by 2 bases, with 9 bases between the two germline ends. Germline-derived CDR1 and CDR2 are SGHAT and FQNNGV. The CDR3 spans 13 residues. The full variable domain, its missing parts supplied by reference TRBV11-2 and TRBJ1-1, is EAGVAQSPRYKIIEKRQSVAFWCNPISGHATLYWYQQILGQGPKLLIQFQNNGVVDDSQLPKDRFSAERLKGVDSTLKIQPAKLEDSAVYLCASSPPPNTEAFFGQGTRLTVV.

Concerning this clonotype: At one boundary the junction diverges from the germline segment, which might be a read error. CDR3 sequence: CANSRDRSYEQYF. CDR3 nucleotides: TGTGCCAACAGCCGGGACAGAAGCTACGAGCAGTACTTC. The chain combines TRBV7-2 with TRBJ2-7; TRBD1 matches 7 bases. In germline, CDR1 is SGHTA, CDR2 FQGNSA. CDR3 size: 13 residues.

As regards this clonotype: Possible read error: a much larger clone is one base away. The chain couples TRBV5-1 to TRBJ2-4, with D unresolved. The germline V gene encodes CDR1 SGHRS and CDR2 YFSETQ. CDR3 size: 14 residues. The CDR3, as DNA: TGCGCCAGCAGCGCTTTGGCCCAGTCCTACGAGCAGCACTTC. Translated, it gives CASSALAQSYEQHF.

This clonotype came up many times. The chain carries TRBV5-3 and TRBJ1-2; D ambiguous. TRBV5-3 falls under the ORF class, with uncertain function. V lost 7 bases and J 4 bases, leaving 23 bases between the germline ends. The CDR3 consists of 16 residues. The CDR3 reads CARSRRVVRKTYGYTF. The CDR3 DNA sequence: TGTGCCAGATCGCGGCGAGTGGTGAGAAAGACCTATGGCTACACCTTC.

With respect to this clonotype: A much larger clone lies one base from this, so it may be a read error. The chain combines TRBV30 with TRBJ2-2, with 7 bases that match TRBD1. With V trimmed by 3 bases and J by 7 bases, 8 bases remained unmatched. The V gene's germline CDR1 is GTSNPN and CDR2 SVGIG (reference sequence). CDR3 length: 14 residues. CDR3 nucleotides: TGTGCCTGGAGAGGGGGCGCGGACATCGGGGAGCTGTTTTTT. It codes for CAWRGGADIGELFF.

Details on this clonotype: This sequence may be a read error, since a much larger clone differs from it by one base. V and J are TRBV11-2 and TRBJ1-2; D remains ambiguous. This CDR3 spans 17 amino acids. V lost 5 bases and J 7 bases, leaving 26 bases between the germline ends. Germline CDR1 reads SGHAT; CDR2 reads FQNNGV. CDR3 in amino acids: CASSVLKTSRKTCGYTF. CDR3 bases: TGTGCCAGCAGCGTGTTAAAAACAAGCAGAAAGACCTGTGGCTACACCTTC.

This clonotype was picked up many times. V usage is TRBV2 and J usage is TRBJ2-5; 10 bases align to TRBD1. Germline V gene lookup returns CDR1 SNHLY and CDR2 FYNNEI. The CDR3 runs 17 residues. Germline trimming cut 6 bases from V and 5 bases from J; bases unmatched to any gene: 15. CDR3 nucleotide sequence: TGTGCCAGCAGAGGGGGCCCCGGGACAGGGGACTTGGAGACCCAGTACTTC. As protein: CASRGGPGTGDLETQYF.